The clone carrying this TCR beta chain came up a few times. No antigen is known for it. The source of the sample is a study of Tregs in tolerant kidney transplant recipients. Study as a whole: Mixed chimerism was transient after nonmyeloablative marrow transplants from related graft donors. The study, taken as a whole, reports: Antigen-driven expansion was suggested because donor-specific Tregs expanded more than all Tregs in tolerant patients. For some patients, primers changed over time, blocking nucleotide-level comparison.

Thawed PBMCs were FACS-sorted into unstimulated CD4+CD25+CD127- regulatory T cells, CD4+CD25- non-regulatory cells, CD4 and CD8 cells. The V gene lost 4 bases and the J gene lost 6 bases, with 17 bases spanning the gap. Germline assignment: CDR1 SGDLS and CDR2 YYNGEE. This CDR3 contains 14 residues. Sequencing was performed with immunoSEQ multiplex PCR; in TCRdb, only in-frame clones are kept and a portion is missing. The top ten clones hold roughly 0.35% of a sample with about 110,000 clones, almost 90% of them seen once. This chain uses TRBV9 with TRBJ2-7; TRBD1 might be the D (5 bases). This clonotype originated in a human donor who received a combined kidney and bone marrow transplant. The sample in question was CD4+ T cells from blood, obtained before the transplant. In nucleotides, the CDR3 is TGTGCCAGCAGCCCAGGACAAGGGCCCCTCGAGCAGTACTTC. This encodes CASSPGQGPLEQYF.